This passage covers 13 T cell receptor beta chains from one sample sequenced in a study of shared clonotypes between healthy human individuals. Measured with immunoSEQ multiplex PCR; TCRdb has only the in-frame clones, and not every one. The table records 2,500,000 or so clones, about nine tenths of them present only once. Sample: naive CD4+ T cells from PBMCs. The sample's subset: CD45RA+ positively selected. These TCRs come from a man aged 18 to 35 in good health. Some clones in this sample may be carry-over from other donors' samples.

CDR3 DNA sequence: TGTGCCAGCAGCTTCTCCGGGACTAGCGGGAGAGGGGAACAAGAGACCCAGTACTTC. Its protein product is CASSFSGTSGRGEQETQYF. The chain couples TRBV7-9 to TRBJ2-5; 14 bases align to TRBD2. The CDR3 loop spans 19 amino acids. Unmatched junction bases numbered 11, after V lost 3 bases and J lost 2 bases. Germline CDR1 SEHNR, CDR2 FQNEAQ (reference sequence).

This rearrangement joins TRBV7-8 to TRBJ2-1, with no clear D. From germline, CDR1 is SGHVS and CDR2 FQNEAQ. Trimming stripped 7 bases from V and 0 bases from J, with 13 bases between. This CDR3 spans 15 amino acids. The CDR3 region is CASKIGVSSYNEQFF. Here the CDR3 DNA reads TGTGCCAGCAAGATAGGAGTGAGCTCCTACAATGAGCAGTTCTTC. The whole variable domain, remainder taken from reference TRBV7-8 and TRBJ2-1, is GAGVSQSPRYKVAKRGQDVALRCDPISGHVSLFWYQQALGQGPEFLTYFQNEAQLDKSGLPSDRFFAERPEGSVSTLKIQRTQQEDSAVYLCASKIGVSSYNEQFFGPGTRLTVL.

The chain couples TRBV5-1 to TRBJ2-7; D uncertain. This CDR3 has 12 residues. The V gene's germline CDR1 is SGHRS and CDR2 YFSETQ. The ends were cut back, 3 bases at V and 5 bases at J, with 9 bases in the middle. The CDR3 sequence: CASSSVFDEQYF. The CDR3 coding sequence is TGCGCCAGCAGCTCGGTCTTTGACGAGCAGTACTTC. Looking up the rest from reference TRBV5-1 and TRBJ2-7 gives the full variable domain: KAGVTQTPRYLIKTRGQQVTLSCSPISGHRSVSWYQQTPGQGLQFLFEYFSETQRNKGNFPGRFSGRQFSNSRSEMNVSTLELGDSALYLCASSSVFDEQYFGPGTRLTVT.

Written as DNA, the CDR3 is TGTGCCAGTAGTATTGGGGTTAGCGGGAGGGCCTTGACCGGGGAGCTGTTTTTT. Its protein product is CASSIGVSGRALTGELFF. This sequence joins TRBV19 and TRBJ2-2; TRBD2 aligns across 11 bases. Germline V gene lookup returns CDR1 LNHDA and CDR2 SQIVND (reference sequence). With 3 bases clipped from V and 5 bases from J, the junction kept 11 bases outside the gene matches. The CDR3 has 18 amino acids. The variable domain in full, completed from reference TRBV19 and TRBJ2-2, reads DGGITQSPKYLFRKEGQNVTLSCEQNLNHDAMYWYRQDPGQGLRLIYYSQIVNDFQKGDIAEGYSVSREKKESFPLTVTSAQKNPTAFYLCASSIGVSGRALTGELFFGEGSRLTVL.

CDR3 nucleotides: TGCGCCAGCTCCCAAGTGAGGGCCGCTCTGGACGAGCAGTACTTC. Its translation is CASSQVRAALDEQYF. The chain combines TRBV5-1 with TRBJ2-7; the D gene is possibly TRBD2 (5 bases). The V and J ends lost 7 bases and 5 bases respectively, with 22 bases between them. There are 15 residues in the CDR3. In germline, CDR1 is SGHRS, CDR2 YFSETQ.

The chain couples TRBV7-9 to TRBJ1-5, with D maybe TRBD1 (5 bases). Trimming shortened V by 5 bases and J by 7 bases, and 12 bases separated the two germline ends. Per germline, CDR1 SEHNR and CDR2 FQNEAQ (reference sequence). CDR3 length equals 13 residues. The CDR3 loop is CASSLREGQPQHF. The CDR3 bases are TGTGCCAGCAGCCTCAGGGAGGGCCAGCCCCAGCATTTT.

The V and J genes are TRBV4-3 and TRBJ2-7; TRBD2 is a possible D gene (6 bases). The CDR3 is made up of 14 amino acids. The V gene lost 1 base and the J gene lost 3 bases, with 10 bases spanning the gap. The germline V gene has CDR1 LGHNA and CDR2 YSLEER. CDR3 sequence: CASSQALANYEQYF. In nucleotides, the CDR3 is TGCGCCAGCAGCCAAGCTCTAGCGAACTACGAGCAGTACTTC.

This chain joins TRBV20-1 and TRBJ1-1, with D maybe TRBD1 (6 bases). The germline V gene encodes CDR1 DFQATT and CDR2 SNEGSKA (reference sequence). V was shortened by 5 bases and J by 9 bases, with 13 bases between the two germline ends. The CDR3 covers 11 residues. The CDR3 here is CSALTGLQAFF. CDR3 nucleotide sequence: TGCAGTGCTTTAACAGGGTTACAAGCTTTCTTT.

As DNA, the CDR3 is TGTGCCAGCAGCAGGACAGCCTACGAGCAGTACTTC. It codes for CASSRTAYEQYF. This chain joins TRBV7-2 and TRBJ2-5; tentatively, D is TRBD1 (6 bases). The DNA end is a closer match to TRBJ2-7, so the J assignment may be wrong. The CDR3 sequence is 12 residues long. Germline V CDR1 and CDR2: SGHTA, FQGNSA.

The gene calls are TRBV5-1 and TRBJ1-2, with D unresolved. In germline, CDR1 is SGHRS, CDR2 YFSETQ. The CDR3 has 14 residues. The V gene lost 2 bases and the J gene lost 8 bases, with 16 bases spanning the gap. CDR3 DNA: TGCGCCAGCAGCTTTCGTGAATTGGAGGGAGGCTACACCTTC. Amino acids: CASSFRELEGGYTF.

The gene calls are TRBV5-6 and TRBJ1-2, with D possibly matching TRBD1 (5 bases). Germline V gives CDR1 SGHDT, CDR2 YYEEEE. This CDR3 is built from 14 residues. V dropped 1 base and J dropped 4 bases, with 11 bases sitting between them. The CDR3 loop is CASSLTGRVYGYTF. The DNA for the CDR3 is TGTGCCAGCAGCTTGACAGGACGCGTCTATGGCTACACCTTC. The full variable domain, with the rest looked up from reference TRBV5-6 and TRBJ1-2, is DAGVTQSPTHLIKTRGQQVTLRCSPKSGHDTVSWYQQALGQGPQFIFQYYEEEERQRGNFPDRFSGHQFPNYSSELNVNALLLGDSALYLCASSLTGRVYGYTFGSGTRLTVV.

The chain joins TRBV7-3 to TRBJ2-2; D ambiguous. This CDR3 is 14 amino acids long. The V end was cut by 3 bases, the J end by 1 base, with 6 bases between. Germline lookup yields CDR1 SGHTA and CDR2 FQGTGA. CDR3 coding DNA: TGTGCCAGCAGCTTGCAAATGAACACCGGGGAGCTGTTTTTT. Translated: CASSLQMNTGELFF.

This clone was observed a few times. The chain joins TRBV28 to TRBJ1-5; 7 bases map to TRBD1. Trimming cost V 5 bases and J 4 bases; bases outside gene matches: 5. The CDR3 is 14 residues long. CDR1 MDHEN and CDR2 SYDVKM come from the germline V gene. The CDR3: CASSLGTDNQPQHF. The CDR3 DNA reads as TGTGCCAGCAGTCTCGGGACAGATAATCAGCCCCAGCATTTT. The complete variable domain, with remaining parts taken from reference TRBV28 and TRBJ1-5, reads DVKVTQSSRYLVKRTGEKVFLECVQDMDHENMFWYRQDPGLGLRLIYFSYDVKMKEKGDIPEGYSVSREKKERFSLILESASTNQTSMYLCASSLGTDNQPQHFGDGTRLSIL.